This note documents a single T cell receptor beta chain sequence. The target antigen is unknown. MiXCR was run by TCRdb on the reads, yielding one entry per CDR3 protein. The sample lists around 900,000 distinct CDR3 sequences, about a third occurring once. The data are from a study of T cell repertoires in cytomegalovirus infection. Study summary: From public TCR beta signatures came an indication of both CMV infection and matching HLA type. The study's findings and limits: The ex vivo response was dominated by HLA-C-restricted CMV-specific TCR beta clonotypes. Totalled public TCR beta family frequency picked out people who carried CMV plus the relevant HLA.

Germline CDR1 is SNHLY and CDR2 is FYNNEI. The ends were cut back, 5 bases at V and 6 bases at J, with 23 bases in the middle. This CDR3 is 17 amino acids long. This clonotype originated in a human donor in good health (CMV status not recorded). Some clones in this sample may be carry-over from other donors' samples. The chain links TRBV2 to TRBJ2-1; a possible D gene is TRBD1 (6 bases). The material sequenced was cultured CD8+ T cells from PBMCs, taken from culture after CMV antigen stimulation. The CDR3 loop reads CASSNRDKQIFGNEQFF. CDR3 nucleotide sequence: TGTGCCAGCAGTAACCGGGACAAGCAGATTTTTGGCAATGAGCAGTTCTTC.